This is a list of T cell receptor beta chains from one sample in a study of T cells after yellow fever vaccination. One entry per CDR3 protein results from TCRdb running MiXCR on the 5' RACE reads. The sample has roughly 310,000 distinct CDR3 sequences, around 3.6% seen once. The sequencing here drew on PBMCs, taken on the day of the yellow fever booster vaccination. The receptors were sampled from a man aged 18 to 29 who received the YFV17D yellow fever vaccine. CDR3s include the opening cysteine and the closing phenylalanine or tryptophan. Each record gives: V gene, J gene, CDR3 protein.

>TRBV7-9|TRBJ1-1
CASSFSTAANTEAFF
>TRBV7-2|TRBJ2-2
CASSPQGWGTNTGELFF
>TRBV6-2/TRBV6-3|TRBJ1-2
CASSYWGRYGYTF
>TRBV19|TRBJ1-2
CASSTRTGGYGYTF
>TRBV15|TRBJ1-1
CATSRDPGLVAGRNTEAFF
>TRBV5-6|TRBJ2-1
CASSLQGNNEQFF
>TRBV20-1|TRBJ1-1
CSAPPAGQNTEAFF
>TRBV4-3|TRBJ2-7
CASSQDGWVYEQYF
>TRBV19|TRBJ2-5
CASSPADRGETQYF
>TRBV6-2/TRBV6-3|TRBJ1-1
CASSRQGGTEAFF
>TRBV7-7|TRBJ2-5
CASSTQDQETQYF
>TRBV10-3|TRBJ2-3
CAISESWGDVTQYF
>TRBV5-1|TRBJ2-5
CASSWTSGEQETQYF
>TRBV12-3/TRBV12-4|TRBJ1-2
CASSYRELSGYTF
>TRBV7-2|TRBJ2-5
CASSPTGPEETQYF
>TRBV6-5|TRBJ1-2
CASGLWGVDGYTF
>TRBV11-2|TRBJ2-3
CASSRGRGTDTQYF
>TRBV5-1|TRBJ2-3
CASRGTSQQGAWQGTQYF
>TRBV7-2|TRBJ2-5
CASSLTTGETQYF
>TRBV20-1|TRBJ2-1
CSARPARAYNEQFF
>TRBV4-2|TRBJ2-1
CASSQGGNEQFF
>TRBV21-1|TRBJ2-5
CASSDRRTRGGQETQYF
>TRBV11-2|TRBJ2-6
CASSLYRSGANVLTF
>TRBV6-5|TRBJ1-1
CASSPYRGLNSEAFF
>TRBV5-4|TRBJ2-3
CASTAGGEPYTQYF
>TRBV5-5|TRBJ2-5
CASSFRAGLAETQYF
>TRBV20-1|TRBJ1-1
CSARSPNTEAFF
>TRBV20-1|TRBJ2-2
CSARRLTRGTGELFF
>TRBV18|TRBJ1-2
CASSARTNYGYTF
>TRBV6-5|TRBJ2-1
CASSYGDRGEQFF
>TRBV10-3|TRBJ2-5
CAISELSAGDLKETQYF
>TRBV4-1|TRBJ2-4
CASRPSGGPRNIQYF
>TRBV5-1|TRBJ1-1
CASSFDRDYTEAFF
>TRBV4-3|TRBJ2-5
CASSQGTSAQETQYF
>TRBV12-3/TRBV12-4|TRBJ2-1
CASSFLGNEQFF
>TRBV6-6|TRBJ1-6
CASGSRVYNSPLHF
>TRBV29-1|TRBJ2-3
CSVSRGQGVDTQYF
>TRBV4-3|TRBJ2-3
CASSHGTYTDTQYF
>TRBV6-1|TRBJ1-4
CASSIRNYAATNEKLFF
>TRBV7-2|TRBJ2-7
CASSSTSGAFYEQYF
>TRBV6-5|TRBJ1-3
CASSPILGDTSGNTIYF
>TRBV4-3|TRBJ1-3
CASSQAPRGTLGNTIYF
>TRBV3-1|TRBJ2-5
CASSEPGGTRETQYF
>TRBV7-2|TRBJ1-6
CASSLGVGSYNSPLHF
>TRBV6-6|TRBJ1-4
CASSYLATNEKLFF
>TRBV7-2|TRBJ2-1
CASRPRRGASSYNEQFF
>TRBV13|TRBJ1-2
CASSQGGWGFNYGYTF